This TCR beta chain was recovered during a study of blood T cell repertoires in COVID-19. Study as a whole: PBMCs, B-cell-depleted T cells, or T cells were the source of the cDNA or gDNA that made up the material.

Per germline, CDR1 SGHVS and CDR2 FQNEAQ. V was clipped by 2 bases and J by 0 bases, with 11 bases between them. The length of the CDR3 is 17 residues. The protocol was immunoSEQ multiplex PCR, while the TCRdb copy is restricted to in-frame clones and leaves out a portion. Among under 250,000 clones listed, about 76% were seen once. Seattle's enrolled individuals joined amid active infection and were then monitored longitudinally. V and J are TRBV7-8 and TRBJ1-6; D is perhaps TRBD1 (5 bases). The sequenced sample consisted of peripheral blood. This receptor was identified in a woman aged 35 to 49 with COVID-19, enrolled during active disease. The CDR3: CASSLIGGSSYNSPLHF. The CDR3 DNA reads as TGTGCCAGCAGCTTAATCGGGGGGAGCTCCTATAATTCACCCCTCCACTTT. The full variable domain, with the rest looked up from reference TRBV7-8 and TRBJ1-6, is GAGVSQSPRYKVAKRGQDVALRCDPISGHVSLFWYQQALGQGPEFLTYFQNEAQLDKSGLPSDRFFAERPEGSVSTLKIQRTQQEDSAVYLCASSLIGGSSYNSPLHFGNGTRLTVT.